This T cell receptor beta chain derives from a study of CD8+CD57+ T cells in acquired aplastic anemia. Overall study context: The mean DNA yield obtained from sorted CD4+ and CD8+ cells came to around 3 ug.

On this clonotype itself: The antigen is undetermined.

The germline CDR1 and CDR2 sequences are DFQATT and SNEGSKA (reference sequence). There are 12 residues in the CDR3. Trimming took 5 bases from V and 2 from J, leaving 10 bases between them. For sequencing, patients were chosen who had shown expansion of CD8+CD57+ cells by flow cytometry. Each of the patients presented with severe acquired aplastic anemia. For CDR3 and TCR beta VDJ profiling, genomic DNA was the template used. TCRdb reanalysed the reads using MiXCR and keeps one entry per CDR3 protein. In the table there are 150,000 to 170,000 distinct CDR3 sequences, about 50% of which are singletons. Findings and caveats of the study: CD8+ Simpson's diversity in patients was not significantly different from that in controls.

The source is a human donor with aplastic anemia. V gene TRBV20-1 combines with J gene TRBJ2-7; unclear D gene. Source material: sorted CD4+, CD8+, or CD8+CD57+ T cells (not recorded which) from PBMCs. The CDR3 protein is CSAASETYEQYF. The CDR3 DNA is TGCAGTGCTGCCAGTGAAACCTACGAGCAGTACTTC.